This T cell receptor beta chain was identified during a study of cytomegalovirus exposure and HLA in healthy donors. Points from the study as a whole: The number of N-insertions in an Asian-associated ancestry cluster was reportedly below the roughly 620-donor mean in a later analysis. While the bulk of TCR sequences proved rare, some public TCRs turned up in many donors. Later analysis found that TCR beta chains associated with HLA were more clonally expanded than other, equally common chains. Excluded: some indistinguishable V segments such as TRBV6-2 and TRBV6-3.

As concerns this clone: Its antigen is undetermined.

A multiplex PCR was run with 60 Vbeta primers and 13 Jbeta primers. Some clones are missing from TCRdb's copy, which holds only in-frame ones; the method was immunoSEQ multiplex PCR. The table for this sample gives about 75,000 clones. This CDR3 is 16 amino acids long. The V and J ends lost 6 bases and 3 bases, in that order; junction bases with no gene match: 12. Germline V lookup: CDR1 LNHDA, CDR2 SQIVND (reference sequence). This receptor was identified in a man aged 40-55 years in good health and CMV-seronegative. The sequencing sample was made of PBMCs. The rearrangement links TRBV19 to TRBJ1-1; 8 bases are shared with TRBD1. The CDR3 spells CASSPTGGDLDTEAFF. In DNA, the CDR3 is TGTGCCAGTAGCCCTACAGGGGGAGATTTGGACACTGAAGCTTTCTTT.